A selection of T cell receptor beta chains follows, all from one sample in a study of shared clonotypes between healthy human individuals. Generated by immunoSEQ multiplex PCR, the TCRdb table keeps only in-frame clones and is missing some. The sample has about 380,000 clones; approximately 97% are singletons. Source material: memory CD8+ T cells sorted from blood. The receptors come from a man in his thirties or forties in good health. Each CDR3 is given with its conserved first and last residue. A D gene is named only where the DNA matches it firmly. Clone size appears in some rows only: once, few, many, or a class for an expanded clone.

>TRBJ2-7|.|TRBV27|.|13
CASSPIAVYEQYF
>TRBJ2-5|once|TRBV2|.|15
CASRAQGGAQETQYF
>TRBJ1-5|once|TRBV28|.|17
CASSLGGAGLINQPQHF
>TRBJ1-4|.|TRBV6-1|.|12
CASSLWNEKLFF
>TRBJ2-1|.|TRBV4-2|TRBD2|16
CASSQEASGLYNEQFF
>TRBJ2-7|.|TRBV29-1|TRBD1|13
CSVRQGPFYEQYF
>TRBJ1-5|.|TRBV30|.|13
CAWSGGGNQPQHF
>TRBJ2-1|once|TRBV28|.|11
CASSLRVEQFF
>TRBJ2-4|once|TRBV5-1|.|13
CASSLASENIQYF
>TRBJ1-3|.|TRBV10-3|.|15
CAISGVKNSGNTIYF
>TRBJ2-3|.|TRBV7-2|TRBD2|17
CASSFTGTSGSTDTQYF
>TRBJ1-5|once|TRBV10-2|.|14
CASSESTLNQPQHF
>TRBJ1-2|.|TRBV7-2|.|16
CASSLSYTGGPYGYTF
>TRBJ1-1|.|TRBV18|.|13
CASSPGLGTEAFF
>TRBJ2-1|.|TRBV28|.|12
CASSDLIDEQFF
>TRBJ2-3|.|TRBV5-6|TRBD2|19
CASSWWRTSGSLRTDTQYF
>TRBJ2-7|.|TRBV28|.|13
CASSLLGGYEQYF
>TRBJ2-3|.|TRBV6-6|.|13
CASSAQGTDTQYF
>TRBJ2-7|.|TRBV19|.|15
CASNQQAGSWGEQYF
>TRBJ2-7|.|TRBV27|.|15
CASSLSADTAYEQYF
>TRBJ1-1|once|TRBV11-2|TRBD1|17
CASSLGQGARVRTEAFF
>TRBJ2-1|.|TRBV11-3|TRBD2|15
CASSLDSGGYNEQFF
>TRBJ1-4|.|TRBV6-6|.|16
CASSYFLEATNEKLFF
>TRBJ2-4|.|TRBV7-2|TRBD1|16
CASSLVRQGVKNIQYF
>TRBJ2-4|.|TRBV5-4|TRBD2|14
CASSPGLEGNIQYF
>TRBJ2-3|.|TRBV2|TRBD2|15
CASSLIAGVSDTQYF
>TRBJ2-2|.|TRBV2|TRBD2|15
CASRPTSGRTGELFF
>TRBJ2-7|.|TRBV27|TRBD1|16
CASSSRGQGVSYEQYF
>TRBJ1-1|.|TRBV4-1|.|15
CASSLAAYMNTEAFF
>TRBJ2-7|once|TRBV29-1|TRBD1|13
CSVAPGQGYEQYF
>TRBJ1-1|.|TRBV28|.|14
CASLLTSKNTEAFF